These 2 T cell receptor beta chains were sequenced from one sample in a study of blood T cell repertoires in COVID-19. TCRdb's copy holds only in-frame clones and misses some; the assay was immunoSEQ multiplex PCR. Of about 170,000 clones detected, 90% appear once; the ten largest clones hold nearly 0.55%. The material sequenced was peripheral blood. Receptor source: a man aged 45-60 years with acute or convalescent COVID-19.

This clone has a handful of counts. V gene TRBV27 combines with J gene TRBJ1-4, with TRBD1 matching over 7 bases. The CDR3 has 18 residues. Trimming removed 6 bases from V and 4 bases from J; junction bases left unmatched: 17. Germline values: CDR1 MNHEY, CDR2 SMNVEV (reference sequence). This CDR3 reads CASSLSRGPVGNNEKLFF. The CDR3 DNA is TGTGCCAGCAGCCTATCTAGGGGGCCGGTCGGGAATAATGAAAAACTGTTTTTT.

This chain links TRBV11-2 with TRBJ2-1, with 7 bases matching TRBD2. V gave up 6 bases and J gave up 8 bases; unmatched junction bases: 16. CDR1 and CDR2 from the germline V gene are SGHAT and FQNNGV. CDR3 length: 16 amino acids. The CDR3 here is CASRLMGGGRNYEQFF. CDR3 DNA: TGTGCCAGCAGACTCATGGGGGGAGGGCGTAACTATGAGCAGTTCTTC.